This is a list of T cell receptor beta chains from one sample in a study of T cell repertoires in cytomegalovirus infection. TCRdb reanalysed the reads using MiXCR and keeps one entry per CDR3 protein. The sample carries some 220,000 distinct CDR3 sequences, approximately 6.7% recorded once. The sequenced sample consisted of PBMCs. The receptors stem from a human donor in good health (CMV status not recorded). Some clones in this sample may be carry-over from other donors' samples. Each CDR3 is given with its conserved first and last residue. The order of the fields is J gene, V gene, D gene, clone size, CDR3 protein, CDR3 DNA. D genes are given only for firm matches. Rows may omit the clone size; those that give it use once, few, many or a size class.

j_call: TRBJ2-2
v_call: TRBV2
d_call: -
clone_size: -
cdr3_aa: CASRGVGELFF
cdr3_nt: TGTGCCAGCAGAGGGGTCGGGGAGCTGTTTTTT

j_call: TRBJ1-1
v_call: TRBV25-1
d_call: -
clone_size: few
cdr3_aa: CASSEGIEAFF
cdr3_nt: TGTGCCAGCAGTGAGGGGATCGAAGCTTTCTTT

j_call: TRBJ2-7
v_call: TRBV28
d_call: TRBD1
clone_size: many
cdr3_aa: CASSSLTGNEQYF
cdr3_nt: TGTGCCAGCAGTTCCCTGACAGGGAACGAGCAGTACTTC

j_call: TRBJ1-3
v_call: TRBV20-1
d_call: TRBD1
clone_size: many
cdr3_aa: CSARDGTGGFGNTIYF
cdr3_nt: TGCAGTGCTAGAGACGGGACAGGGGGCTTCGGAAACACCATATATTTT

j_call: TRBJ2-3
v_call: TRBV4-2
d_call: -
clone_size: -
cdr3_aa: CASRSLQTGTDTQYF
cdr3_nt: TGTGCCAGCAGATCCCTACAGACGGGCACAGATACGCAGTATTTT

j_call: TRBJ1-6
v_call: TRBV4-3
d_call: -
clone_size: many
cdr3_aa: CASSQDRRNSPLHF
cdr3_nt: TGCGCCAGCAGCCAAGATCGGCGGAATTCACCCCTCCACTTT

j_call: TRBJ2-7
v_call: TRBV7-2
d_call: -
clone_size: many
cdr3_aa: CASSSRRDEQYF
cdr3_nt: TGTGCCAGCAGCTCCCGACGAGACGAGCAGTACTTC

j_call: TRBJ2-7
v_call: TRBV6-6
d_call: -
clone_size: many
cdr3_aa: CASSIVGAGEQYF
cdr3_nt: TGTGCCAGCAGCATCGTCGGGGCAGGGGAGCAGTACTTC

j_call: TRBJ2-7
v_call: TRBV7-2
d_call: TRBD1
clone_size: many
cdr3_aa: CASSRSTGEEQYF
cdr3_nt: TGTGCCAGCAGCCGCTCTACAGGGGAAGAGCAGTACTTC

j_call: TRBJ2-7
v_call: TRBV19
d_call: -
clone_size: many
cdr3_aa: CASSTGTANYEQYF
cdr3_nt: TGTGCCAGTTCTACTGGGACGGCGAACTACGAGCAGTACTTC

j_call: TRBJ1-5
v_call: TRBV20-1
d_call: -
clone_size: many
cdr3_aa: CSARVQGYQPQHF
cdr3_nt: TGCAGTGCTAGAGTACAGGGCTATCAGCCCCAGCATTTT

j_call: TRBJ2-5
v_call: TRBV12-5
d_call: -
clone_size: many
cdr3_aa: CASGLHENQETQYF
cdr3_nt: TGTGCTAGTGGTCTCCACGAAAATCAAGAGACCCAGTACTTC

j_call: TRBJ1-4
v_call: TRBV20-1
d_call: TRBD1
clone_size: -
cdr3_aa: CSVGTGQGFEKLFF
cdr3_nt: TGCAGTGTCGGGACGGGACAGGGGTTTGAAAAACTGTTTTTT

j_call: TRBJ2-2
v_call: TRBV4-3
d_call: -
clone_size: many
cdr3_aa: CASSQVIPGHGSTGELFF
cdr3_nt: TGCGCCAGCAGCCAAGTAATCCCAGGCCACGGGAGCACCGGGGAGCTGTTTTTT

j_call: TRBJ1-1
v_call: TRBV4-3
d_call: -
clone_size: few
cdr3_aa: CASEDTEAFF
cdr3_nt: TGCGCCAGCGAGGACACTGAAGCTTTCTTT

j_call: TRBJ2-5
v_call: TRBV7-2
d_call: TRBD2
clone_size: many
cdr3_aa: CASSLAGLAGVETQYF
cdr3_nt: TGTGCCAGCAGCTTAGCCGGACTAGCGGGGGTAGAGACCCAGTACTTC

j_call: TRBJ1-5
v_call: TRBV20-1
d_call: TRBD1
clone_size: many
cdr3_aa: CSARDRGWWDSNYQPQHF
cdr3_nt: TGCAGTGCTAGAGATCGAGGGTGGTGGGACAGCAACTATCAGCCCCAGCATTTT

j_call: TRBJ2-5
v_call: TRBV10-3
d_call: -
clone_size: many
cdr3_aa: CAISDGQGGFQETQYF
cdr3_nt: TGTGCCATCAGTGACGGGCAGGGTGGTTTCCAAGAGACCCAGTACTTC

j_call: TRBJ2-7
v_call: TRBV7-2
d_call: TRBD1
clone_size: many
cdr3_aa: CASSLVVFGTGASYEQYF
cdr3_nt: TGTGCCAGCAGCTTAGTCGTCTTCGGGACAGGGGCATCGTACGAGCAGTACTTC

j_call: TRBJ2-6
v_call: TRBV6-5
d_call: -
clone_size: many
cdr3_aa: CASSYDAIRGANVLTF
cdr3_nt: TGTGCCAGCAGTTACGACGCCATACGTGGGGCCAACGTCCTGACTTTC

j_call: TRBJ2-2
v_call: TRBV4-1
d_call: TRBD2
clone_size: few
cdr3_aa: CASSQDLRGDYTGELFF
cdr3_nt: TGCGCCAGCAGCCAAGACTTGCGGGGGGACTACACCGGGGAGCTGTTTTTT

j_call: TRBJ2-1
v_call: TRBV20-1
d_call: -
clone_size: -
cdr3_aa: CSAPKAGNSYNEQFF
cdr3_nt: TGCAGTGCCCCCAAGGCGGGGAACTCCTACAATGAGCAGTTCTTC

j_call: TRBJ1-2
v_call: TRBV28
d_call: -
clone_size: many
cdr3_aa: CASRTVYGYTF
cdr3_nt: TGTGCCAGCAGGACCGTCTATGGCTACACCTTC

j_call: TRBJ2-1
v_call: TRBV6-2/TRBV6-3
d_call: -
clone_size: many
cdr3_aa: CASSGGPGNEQFF
cdr3_nt: TGTGCCAGCAGCGGGGGGCCAGGCAATGAGCAGTTCTTC

j_call: TRBJ2-4
v_call: TRBV7-2
d_call: TRBD1
clone_size: many
cdr3_aa: CASSLSRGDRYF
cdr3_nt: TGTGCCAGCAGCTTATCTCGAGGGGACAGGTACTTC

j_call: TRBJ2-1
v_call: TRBV28
d_call: TRBD2
clone_size: many
cdr3_aa: CASSRSGGAVEQFF
cdr3_nt: TGTGCCAGCAGCCGTAGCGGGGGGGCGGTGGAGCAGTTCTTC

j_call: TRBJ1-1
v_call: TRBV30
d_call: -
clone_size: few
cdr3_aa: CAWSVSGRANTEAFF
cdr3_nt: TGTGCCTGGAGTGTTAGCGGACGTGCCAACACTGAAGCTTTCTTT

j_call: TRBJ1-5
v_call: TRBV6-2/TRBV6-3
d_call: TRBD1
clone_size: many
cdr3_aa: CASNDRVQPQHF
cdr3_nt: TGTGCCAGCAACGACAGGGTTCAGCCCCAGCATTTT

j_call: TRBJ1-1
v_call: TRBV7-2
d_call: TRBD1
clone_size: many
cdr3_aa: CASSFRDRLTEAFF
cdr3_nt: TGTGCCAGCAGCTTCCGGGACAGGTTAACTGAAGCTTTCTTT

j_call: TRBJ1-4
v_call: TRBV20-1
d_call: -
clone_size: many
cdr3_aa: CSASGDVSEKLFF
cdr3_nt: TGCAGTGCTAGCGGTGATGTCAGCGAAAAACTGTTTTTT

j_call: TRBJ1-2
v_call: TRBV20-1
d_call: -
clone_size: many
cdr3_aa: CSARVVYGYTF
cdr3_nt: TGCAGTGCTAGAGTTGTCTATGGCTACACCTTC

j_call: TRBJ2-5
v_call: TRBV6-2/TRBV6-3
d_call: -
clone_size: many
cdr3_aa: CASSYGRTDYQETQYF
cdr3_nt: TGTGCCAGCAGTTACGGCCGGACAGACTACCAAGAGACCCAGTACTTC

j_call: TRBJ2-3
v_call: TRBV5-6
d_call: -
clone_size: many
cdr3_aa: CASSLDAGATDTQYF
cdr3_nt: TGTGCCAGCAGCTTGGACGCAGGAGCCACAGATACGCAGTATTTT

j_call: TRBJ2-1
v_call: TRBV2
d_call: -
clone_size: many
cdr3_aa: CASSEFEAGYNEQFF
cdr3_nt: TGTGCCAGCAGTGAATTCGAGGCTGGGTACAATGAGCAGTTCTTC

j_call: TRBJ1-3
v_call: TRBV7-2
d_call: -
clone_size: many
cdr3_aa: CASSSPGQRTGNTIYF
cdr3_nt: TGTGCCAGCAGTTCTCCGGGACAAAGAACTGGAAACACCATATATTTT

j_call: TRBJ1-2
v_call: TRBV20-1
d_call: -
clone_size: many
cdr3_aa: CSARQGGGYTF
cdr3_nt: TGCAGTGCGAGGCAGGGCGGGGGCTACACCTTC

j_call: TRBJ2-5
v_call: TRBV19
d_call: -
clone_size: many
cdr3_aa: CASSWMGTQYF
cdr3_nt: TGTGCCAGTAGTTGGATGGGGACCCAGTACTTC

j_call: TRBJ2-5
v_call: TRBV20-1
d_call: TRBD2
clone_size: many
cdr3_aa: CSARSSGGRRETQYF
cdr3_nt: TGCAGTGCTAGGTCTAGCGGGGGACGGAGAGAGACCCAGTACTTC

j_call: TRBJ2-4
v_call: TRBV6-5
d_call: -
clone_size: many
cdr3_aa: CASSYDTGTPEKYF
cdr3_nt: TGTGCCAGCAGTTACGACACAGGGACCCCGGAGAAGTACTTC